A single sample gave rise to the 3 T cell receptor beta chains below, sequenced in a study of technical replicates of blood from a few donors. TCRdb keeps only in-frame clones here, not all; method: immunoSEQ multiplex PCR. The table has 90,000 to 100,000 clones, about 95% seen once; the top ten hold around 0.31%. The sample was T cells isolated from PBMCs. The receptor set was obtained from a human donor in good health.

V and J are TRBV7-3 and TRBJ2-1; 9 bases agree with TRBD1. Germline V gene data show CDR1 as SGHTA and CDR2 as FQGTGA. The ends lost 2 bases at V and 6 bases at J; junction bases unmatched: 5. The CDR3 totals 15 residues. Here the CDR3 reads CASSLYRGPVNEQFF. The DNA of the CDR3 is TGTGCCAGCAGCTTATACAGGGGGCCTGTCAATGAGCAGTTCTTC.

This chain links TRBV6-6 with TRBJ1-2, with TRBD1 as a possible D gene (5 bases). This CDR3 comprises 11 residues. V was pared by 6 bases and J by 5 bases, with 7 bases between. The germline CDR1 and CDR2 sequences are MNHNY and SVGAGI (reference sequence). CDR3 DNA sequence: TGTGCCAGCAGGGCAGGGTATGGCTACACCTTC. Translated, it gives CASRAGYGYTF.

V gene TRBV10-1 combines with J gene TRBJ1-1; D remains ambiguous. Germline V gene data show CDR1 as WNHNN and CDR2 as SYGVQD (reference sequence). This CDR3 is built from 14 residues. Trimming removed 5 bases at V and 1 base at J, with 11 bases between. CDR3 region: CASSNRETNTEAFF. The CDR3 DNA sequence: TGCGCCAGCAGTAACCGGGAGACGAACACTGAAGCTTTCTTT.